These 25 T cell receptor beta chains were sequenced from one sample in a study of a mutant IDH1 vaccine in newly diagnosed glioma. Indicated time point: week 23, last vaccination. Vaccinated patients received 300 ug of mutant IDH1 20-mer peptide per dose, with topical imiquimod. Produced via immunoSEQ multiplex PCR; TCRdb's table is partial and in-frame only. The sample holds tens of thousands of clones, roughly 79% seen once. Their target antigens are unknown. The material sequenced was PBMCs, taken from a glioma patient whose treatment included an IDH1 peptide vaccine. These receptors were collected from a woman between 40 and 50 years old with glioma. Some clones in this sample may be carry-over from other donors' samples.

CDR3 nucleotide sequence: TGTGCCAGCAGCTTTTGGACGGCGCGGGAAAAACTGTTTTTT. Its protein product is CASSFWTAREKLFF. The chain has TRBV5-4 and TRBJ1-4; no clear D gene. The V gene's germline CDR1 is SGHNT and CDR2 YYREEE (reference sequence). V was trimmed by 2 bases and J by 8 bases, leaving 13 bases between them. The CDR3 is made up of 14 amino acids.

The chain has TRBV2 and TRBJ2-7; 7 nucleotides match TRBD1. The germline V gene encodes CDR1 SNHLY and CDR2 FYNNEI. CDR3 length: 13 amino acids. Trimming removed 8 bases from V and 2 bases from J; junction bases left unmatched: 6. In DNA, the CDR3 is TGTGCCAGCGGGGAACAGGGGACCTACGAGCAGTACTTC. As protein: CASGEQGTYEQYF.

V usage is TRBV7-9 and J usage is TRBJ1-1; 8 positions match TRBD1. This CDR3 has 14 amino acids. The V gene end was trimmed by 2 bases and the J gene end by 1 base; junction bases not matched to a gene: 0. Germline V CDR1 and CDR2: SEHNR, FQNEAQ (reference sequence). The CDR3 DNA reads TGTGCCAGCAGCTTAACAGGGGGGAACACTGAAGCTTTCTTT. Translated: CASSLTGGNTEAFF.

This clone has a handful of counts. The rearrangement links TRBV6-1 to TRBJ1-5, with 7 bases that match TRBD1. CDR1 is MNHNS, CDR2 SASEGT, per germline. With V trimmed by 0 bases and J by 7 bases, 6 bases remained unmatched. CDR3 length: 15 amino acids. The CDR3 region is CASSEAPTGVQPQHF. The DNA of the CDR3 is TGTGCCAGCAGTGAAGCTCCAACAGGGGTGCAGCCCCAGCATTTT.

This chain joins TRBV28 and TRBJ2-7; D possibly corresponds to TRBD1 (6 bases). There are 15 residues in the CDR3. V lost 6 bases to trimming and J lost 4 bases, with 19 bases between them. Germline-derived CDR1 and CDR2 are MDHEN and SYDVKM. In nucleotides, the CDR3 is TGTGCCAGCAGAGGACGTCGGACAGAGAAGTACGAGCAGTACTTC. It codes for CASRGRRTEKYEQYF.

The V gene is TRBV10-2, the J gene TRBJ1-2; D is unresolved. Germline V gene data show CDR1 as WSHSY and CDR2 as SAAADI. Trimming shortened V by 6 bases and J by 8 bases, and 25 bases separated the two germline ends. The CDR3 covers 16 residues. CDR3 amino acids: CASRSRRAVQRLGYTF. CDR3 sequence (DNA): TGCGCCAGCAGGTCACGTCGTGCGGTACAGCGATTAGGCTACACCTTC.

Here the CDR3 reads CASSLEPSGANVLTF. CDR3 nucleotide sequence: TGTGCCAGCAGCTTAGAACCCTCTGGGGCCAACGTCCTGACTTTC. This sequence joins TRBV7-2 and TRBJ2-6, with unresolved D. The CDR3 consists of 15 residues. Per germline, CDR1 SGHTA and CDR2 FQGNSA. V lost 1 base, J lost 0 bases, and 4 bases lay in between.

The chain is built from TRBV10-3 and TRBJ2-5, with 10 bases fitting TRBD1. CDR3 size: 12 residues. Germline-derived CDR1 and CDR2 are ENHRY and SYGVKD. Trimming took 10 bases from V and 5 from J; bases not matched to a gene: 4. Here the CDR3 reads CATVDRGETQYF. DNA of the CDR3: TGTGCCACCGTGGACAGGGGGGAGACCCAGTACTTC.

The genes are TRBV19 and TRBJ1-5; 7 nucleotides align to TRBD1. The germline V gene has CDR1 LNHDA and CDR2 SQIVND (reference sequence). There are 13 residues in the CDR3. The trim removed 6 bases at V and 7 bases at J, leaving 6 bases unmatched. The chain's CDR3 is CASSPGGGQPQHF. CDR3 in DNA: TGTGCCAGTAGCCCAGGGGGTGGCCAGCCCCAGCATTTT.

The chain joins TRBV4-1 to TRBJ2-5, with 11 bases aligning to TRBD1. The CDR3 consists of 15 residues. CDR1 and CDR2 (germline): MGHRA, YSYEKL. V lost 1 base, J lost 5 bases, and 3 bases stayed unmatched. CDR3 protein: CASSQGTGGGETQYF. CDR3 bases: TGCGCCAGCAGCCAAGGGACAGGGGGCGGGGAGACCCAGTACTTC.

This clone is termed medium-sized. The CDR3 bases are TGTGCCAGCAGTTACAAGGGACAGGGATTGAACACCATATATTTT. Its translation: CASSYKGQGLNTIYF. The V and J genes are TRBV6-6 and TRBJ1-3; 9 bases line up with TRBD1. The germline V gene encodes CDR1 MNHNY and CDR2 SVGAGI (reference sequence). The CDR3 totals 15 residues. The V and J ends lost 2 bases and 7 bases, in that order; junction bases with no gene match: 6.

V and J are TRBV6-5 and TRBJ2-1; D might be TRBD2 (5 bases). CDR1 and CDR2 from the germline V gene are MNHEY and SVGAGI. The CDR3 contains 14 residues. V was cut by 5 bases and J by 0 bases, with 8 bases left in between. CDR3 nucleotides: TGTGCCAGCAGTCTGGACTCCTCCTACAATGAGCAGTTCTTC. Its protein product is CASSLDSSYNEQFF.

The CDR3 nucleotides are TGTGCCAGCAGCCAAGAGCCGGATCAGCCCCAGCATTTT. It yields the protein CASSQEPDQPQHF. This chain joins TRBV4-2 and TRBJ1-5; D remains ambiguous. CDR3 size: 13 residues. Trimming removed 0 bases from V and 5 bases from J, with 5 bases in between. Germline V gene sequence: CDR1 LGHNA, CDR2 YNFKEQ.

V usage is TRBV6-1 and J usage is TRBJ1-2; the D is unclear. CDR1 is MNHNS, CDR2 SASEGT, per germline. CDR3 length: 15 residues. With 4 bases removed from V and 2 bases from J, the gap between germline ends came to 14 bases. CDR3 amino acids: CASSASPQANYGYTF. The CDR3 nucleotides are TGTGCCAGCAGTGCTAGCCCACAAGCCAACTATGGCTACACCTTC.

The chain recombines TRBV6-1 with TRBJ2-2; 12 nucleotides line up with TRBD2. The CDR3 contains 17 residues. Looked up from germline, CDR1 is MNHNS and CDR2 is SASEGT. V lost 2 bases to trimming and J lost 5 bases; unmatched junction nucleotides: 6. In nucleotides, the CDR3 is TGTGCCAGCAGTGAACTAGCGGGAGGGCCAGGGACCGGGGAGCTGTTTTTT. Residues: CASSELAGGPGTGELFF.

The CDR3 DNA reads as TGCGCCAGCAGCCAAGCGGCGGCGAGAGGAGGAAAACTGTTTTTT. Its protein product is CASSQAAARGGKLFF. The chain has TRBV4-3 and TRBJ1-4, with D hard to call. The CDR3 runs to 15 residues. Per germline, CDR1 LGHNA and CDR2 YSLEER. Trimming removed 1 base from V and 10 bases from J, with 16 bases in between.

This clone is judged medium-sized (0.01 to 0.1%). This chain links TRBV12-5 with TRBJ1-1; D not resolved. V gave up 6 bases and J gave up 2 bases, with 4 bases separating them. The CDR3 runs 11 residues. Germline loops: CDR1 LGHNT, CDR2 FRNRAP. The CDR3 nucleotides read TGTGCTAGTGGCCACAACACTGAAGCTTTCTTT. Translation gives CASGHNTEAFF.

By share, this clone ranks as medium-sized. V and J are TRBV30 and TRBJ1-1; D not certain. The germline V and J ends were trimmed by 0 bases and 1 base, with 3 bases remaining between them. CDR1 is GTSNPN, CDR2 SVGIG, per germline (reference sequence). The CDR3 is 12 residues long. This CDR3 reads CAWSVGNTEAFF. The CDR3 nucleotides read TGTGCCTGGAGTGTGGGGAACACTGAAGCTTTCTTT.

This clone was found once. This chain connects TRBV6-5 to TRBJ2-7; D possibly matches TRBD1 or TRBD2 (5 bases each). Germline-derived CDR1 and CDR2 are MNHEY and SVGAGI. This CDR3 contains 14 residues. V lost 6 bases and J 0 bases, leaving 12 bases between the germline ends. CDR3 protein: CASSFRGTSYEQYF. In nucleotides, the CDR3 is TGTGCCAGCAGCTTTCGAGGGACCTCCTACGAGCAGTACTTC.

This clone was recorded a few times. The chain couples TRBV2 to TRBJ1-2, with D possibly being TRBD1 (6 bases). V dropped 4 bases and J dropped 0 bases, with 12 bases sitting between them. Germline lookup yields CDR1 SNHLY and CDR2 FYNNEI. CDR3 length: 15 residues. This CDR3 reads CASSVSDSSNYGYTF. Written as DNA, the CDR3 is TGTGCCAGCAGTGTTTCGGACAGCTCTAACTATGGCTACACCTTC.

This chain uses TRBV4-2 with TRBJ2-5; either TRBD1 or TRBD2 may supply D (6 bases each). The germline V and J ends were trimmed by 6 bases and 5 bases, with 13 bases remaining between them. CDR1 and CDR2 (germline): LGHNA, YNFKEQ. The CDR3 runs to 13 residues. CDR3 coding DNA: TGTGCCAGCAGTGTGGGGGGCGGGGAGACCCAGTACTTC. Amino acid sequence: CASSVGGGETQYF.

This clone was found once. V is TRBV7-3 and J is TRBJ2-7, with 12 bases that match TRBD2. Looked up from germline, CDR1 is SGHTA and CDR2 is FQGTGA. With 5 bases clipped from V and 5 bases from J, the junction kept 10 bases outside the gene matches. The CDR3 is 16 amino acids. In nucleotides, the CDR3 is TGTGCCAGCAGCCCAGGACTAGCGGGAATTGTCCACGAGCAGTACTTC. This encodes CASSPGLAGIVHEQYF.

The chain recombines TRBV6-5 with TRBJ1-2; TRBD1 might be the D (5 bases). Trimming removed 2 bases at V and 4 bases at J, with 11 bases between. The CDR3 loop spans 14 amino acids. From germline, CDR1 is MNHEY and CDR2 SVGAGI. DNA of the CDR3: TGTGCCAGCAGTTACCGGGACGAGGGCTATGGCTACACCTTC. As protein: CASSYRDEGYGYTF.

This chain connects TRBV7-6 to TRBJ2-6; no clear D. Deletions cut 5 bases from V and 1 base from J, with 12 bases between. The germline V gene encodes CDR1 SGHVS and CDR2 FNYEAQ. This CDR3 region has 16 residues. The CDR3 reads CASSPTPKSGANVLTF. As DNA, the CDR3 is TGTGCCAGCAGCCCAACCCCAAAGTCTGGGGCCAACGTCCTGACTTTC.

This clone was detected a few times. The J gene is TRBJ1-6, the V gene TRBV5-4; D perhaps matches TRBD1 (6 bases). Germline CDR1 reads SGHNT; CDR2 reads YYREEE (reference sequence). The CDR3 spans 14 residues. V lost 1 base to trimming and J lost 7 bases, with 9 bases between them. This chain's CDR3 is CASSLLQGNSPLHF. The DNA for the CDR3 is TGTGCCAGCAGCTTGCTGCAGGGGAATTCACCCCTCCACTTT.